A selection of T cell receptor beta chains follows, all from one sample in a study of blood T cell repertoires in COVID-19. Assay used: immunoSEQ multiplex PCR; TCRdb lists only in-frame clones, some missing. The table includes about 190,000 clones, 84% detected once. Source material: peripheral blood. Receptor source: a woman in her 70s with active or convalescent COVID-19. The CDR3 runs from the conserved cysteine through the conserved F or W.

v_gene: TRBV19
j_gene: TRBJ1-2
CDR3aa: CASSITGQTYGYTF

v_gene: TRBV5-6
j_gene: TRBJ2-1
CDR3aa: CASSPRTVRDNEQFF

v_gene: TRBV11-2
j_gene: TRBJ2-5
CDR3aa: CASSLGAGSVETQYF

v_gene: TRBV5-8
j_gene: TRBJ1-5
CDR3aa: CASSPGGFYSNQPQHF

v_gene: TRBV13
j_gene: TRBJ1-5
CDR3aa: CASSWTGAAKYSNQPQHF

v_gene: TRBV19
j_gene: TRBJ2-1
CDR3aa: CASSTTGGEQFF

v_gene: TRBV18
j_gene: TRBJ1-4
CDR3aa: CASSSNRGQGEKLFF

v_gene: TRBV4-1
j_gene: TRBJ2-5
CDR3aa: CASSQEPPGGGETQYF

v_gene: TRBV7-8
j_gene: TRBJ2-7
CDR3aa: CASSRDRYYEQYF

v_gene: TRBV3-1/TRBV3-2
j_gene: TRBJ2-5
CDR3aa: CASSQDLSQTQYF

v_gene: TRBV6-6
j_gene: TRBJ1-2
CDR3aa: CASRAGVGYTF

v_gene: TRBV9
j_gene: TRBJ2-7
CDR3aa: CASSLQPGGQGAYEQYF

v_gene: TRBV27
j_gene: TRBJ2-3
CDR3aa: CASSLYPSGLPPGPDTQYF

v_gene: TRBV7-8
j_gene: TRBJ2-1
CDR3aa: CASSLVRLAGGWDEQFF

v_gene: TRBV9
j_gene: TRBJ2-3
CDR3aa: CASSESTTHTQYF

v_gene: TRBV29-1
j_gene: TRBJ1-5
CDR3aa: CSVVVGGDQPQHF

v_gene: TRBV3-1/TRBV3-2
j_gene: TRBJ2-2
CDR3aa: CASTASSGMNTGELFF

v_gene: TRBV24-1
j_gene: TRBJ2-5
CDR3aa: CATESPGQQETQYF

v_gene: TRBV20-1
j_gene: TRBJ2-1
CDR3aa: CSARALNEQFF

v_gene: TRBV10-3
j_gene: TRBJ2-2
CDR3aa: CAISEVEESGELFF

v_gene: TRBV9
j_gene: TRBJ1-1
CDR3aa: CASSVLDSTEAFF

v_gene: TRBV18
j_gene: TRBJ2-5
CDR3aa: CASSPRDRGETQYF

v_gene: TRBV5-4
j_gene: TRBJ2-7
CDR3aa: CASSGGLAGLSYEQYF

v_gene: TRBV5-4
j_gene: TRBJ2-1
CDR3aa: CASSLAPGLEYNEQFF

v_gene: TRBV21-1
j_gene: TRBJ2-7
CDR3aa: CASSKGALATPGPYEQYF

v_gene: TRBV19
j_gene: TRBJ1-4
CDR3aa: CASSRSVTATNEKLFF

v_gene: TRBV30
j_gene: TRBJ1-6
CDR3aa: CAWSVVQGRSPLHF

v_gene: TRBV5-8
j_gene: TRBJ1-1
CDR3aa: CASSRGQLRTEAFF

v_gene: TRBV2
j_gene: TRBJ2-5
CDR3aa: CANGRTGLYQETQYF

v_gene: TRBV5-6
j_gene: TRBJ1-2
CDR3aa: CASSARGRQGSYGYTF

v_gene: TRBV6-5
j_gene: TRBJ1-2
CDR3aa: CASSYTTGTNYGYTF

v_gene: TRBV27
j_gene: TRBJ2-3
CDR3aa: CASTFLAGGTQYF

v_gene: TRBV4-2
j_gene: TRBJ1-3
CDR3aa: CASSRGTGGTIYF

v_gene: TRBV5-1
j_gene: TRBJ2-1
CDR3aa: CASSAGTSNTNEQFF

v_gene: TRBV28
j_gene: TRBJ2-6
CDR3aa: CARPRRGRLVSGANVLTF

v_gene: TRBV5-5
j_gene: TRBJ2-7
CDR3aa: CASSLDLSGSGYEQYF

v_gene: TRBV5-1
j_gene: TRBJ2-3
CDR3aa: CASSLGQGDVDTQYF

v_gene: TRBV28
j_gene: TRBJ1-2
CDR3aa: CASKKGDVSNYGYTF

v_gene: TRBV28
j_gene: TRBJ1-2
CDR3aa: CASMFPGGDRAYGYTF

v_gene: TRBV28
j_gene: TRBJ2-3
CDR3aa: CASSPWGSSTDTQYF

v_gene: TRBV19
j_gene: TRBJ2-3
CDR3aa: CASSIASGTSTDTQYF

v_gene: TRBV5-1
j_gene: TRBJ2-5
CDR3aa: CASSLGGQGGPQETQYF

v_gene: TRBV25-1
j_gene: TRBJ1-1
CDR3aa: CASRPQGVNTEAFF

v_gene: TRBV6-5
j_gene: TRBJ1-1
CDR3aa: CASSYGAGRDTEAFF

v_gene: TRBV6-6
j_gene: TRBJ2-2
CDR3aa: CASTDESGTATGELFF

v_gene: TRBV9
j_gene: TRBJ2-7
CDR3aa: CASSVEPKPTYEQYF

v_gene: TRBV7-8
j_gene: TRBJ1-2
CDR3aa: CASSLAPSRTGPYGYTF

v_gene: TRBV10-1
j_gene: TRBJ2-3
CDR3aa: CASSDRGQSGTDTQYF

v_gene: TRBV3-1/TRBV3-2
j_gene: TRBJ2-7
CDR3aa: CASSQLAGGSEQYF

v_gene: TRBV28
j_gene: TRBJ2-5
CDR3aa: CASRTGGEETQYF

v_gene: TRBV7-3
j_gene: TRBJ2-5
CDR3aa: CASSRSRGRGETQYF

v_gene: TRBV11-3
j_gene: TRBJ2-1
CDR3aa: CASSAGHPEGDEQFF

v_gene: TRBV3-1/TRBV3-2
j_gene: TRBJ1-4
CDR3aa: CASSQTGATNEKLFF

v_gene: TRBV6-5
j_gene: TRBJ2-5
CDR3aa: CASSRGSSGSETQYF

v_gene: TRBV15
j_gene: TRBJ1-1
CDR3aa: CATSRDTGSDRDTEAFF

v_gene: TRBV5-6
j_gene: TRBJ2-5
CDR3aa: CASSRTGEQETQYF

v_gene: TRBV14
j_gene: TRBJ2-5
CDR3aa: CASSPRNGSRQTQYF

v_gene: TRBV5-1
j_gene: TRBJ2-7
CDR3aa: CASSFPGYEQYF

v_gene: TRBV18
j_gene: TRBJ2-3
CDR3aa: CASSPYSGSLTDTQYF